The rows below give T cell receptor beta chains drawn from one sample of a study of human CD4 T cells and Enterobacteriaceae. Profiled with immunoSEQ multiplex PCR; TCRdb holds only in-frame clones, not every one. Here the sample spans around 400 clones, about two fifths being singletons. The source material was bacteria-reactive CD4+ T cells grown in culture. Every receptor here comes from a human donor in good health. The CDR3 runs from the conserved cysteine through the conserved F or W. The D gene is left open where the match is weak. The size of a clone is reported for some rows only, either as once, few or many, or as a class for expanded clones.

cdr3_aa: CASSLREAYEQYF
cdr3_nt: TGTGCCAGCAGTTTACGGGAGGCCTACGAGCAGTACTTC
j_call: TRBJ2-7
clone_size: -
v_call: TRBV6-6
d_call: TRBD2

cdr3_aa: CASSLGRDFGGQETQYF
cdr3_nt: TGTGCCAGCAGCCTAGGCCGGGACTTTGGGGGGCAAGAGACCCAGTACTTC
j_call: TRBJ2-5
clone_size: -
v_call: TRBV11-2
d_call: -

cdr3_aa: CASSEGTGNNEQFF
cdr3_nt: TGTGCCAGCAGCGAAGGGACAGGGAACAATGAGCAGTTCTTC
j_call: TRBJ2-1
clone_size: few
v_call: TRBV7-2
d_call: TRBD1

cdr3_aa: CASSVLRGVGTDTQYF
cdr3_nt: TGTGCCAGCAGCGTGCTCCGGGGGGTGGGCACAGATACGCAGTATTTT
j_call: TRBJ2-3
clone_size: few
v_call: TRBV7-2
d_call: TRBD2

cdr3_aa: CASGGLAGVVNNEQFF
cdr3_nt: TGTGCCAGTGGGGGACTAGCGGGAGTGGTAAACAATGAGCAGTTCTTC
j_call: TRBJ2-1
clone_size: -
v_call: TRBV28
d_call: TRBD2

cdr3_aa: CASRGGATGNTIYF
cdr3_nt: TGTGCCAGTCGAGGGGGCGCTACAGGAAACACCATATATTTT
j_call: TRBJ1-3
clone_size: -
v_call: TRBV27
d_call: TRBD1

cdr3_aa: CASTGGGSNEKLFF
cdr3_nt: TGTGCCAGCACCGGGGGAGGGTCGAATGAAAAACTGTTTTTT
j_call: TRBJ1-4
clone_size: large
v_call: TRBV27
d_call: -

cdr3_aa: CASSLEALTGQGSAQPQHF
cdr3_nt: TGCGCCAGCAGCTTGGAAGCACTTACCGGACAGGGATCGGCTCAGCCCCAGCATTTT
j_call: TRBJ1-5
clone_size: large
v_call: TRBV5-1
d_call: TRBD1

cdr3_aa: CASSHTRGSTSTDTQYF
cdr3_nt: TGTGCCAGCAGCCATACCAGGGGCAGCACTAGCACAGATACGCAGTATTTT
j_call: TRBJ2-3
clone_size: medium-sized
v_call: TRBV11-3
d_call: -

cdr3_aa: CSARGYYEQYF
cdr3_nt: TGCAGTGCTAGGGGTTACTACGAGCAGTACTTC
j_call: TRBJ2-7
clone_size: -
v_call: TRBV20-1
d_call: -

cdr3_aa: CASSSFGSAGGPSGELFF
cdr3_nt: TGTGCCAGCAGCTCCTTCGGGTCAGCGGGAGGGCCATCCGGGGAGCTGTTTTTT
j_call: TRBJ2-2
clone_size: few
v_call: TRBV5-6
d_call: TRBD2

cdr3_aa: CASSLGLPTRNEQFF
cdr3_nt: TGTGCCAGCAGTTTAGGACTGCCTACCCGCAATGAGCAGTTCTTC
j_call: TRBJ2-1
clone_size: -
v_call: TRBV28
d_call: -

cdr3_aa: CASSYSAGGVAGELFF
cdr3_nt: TGTGCCAGCAGTTACTCGGCGGGAGGGGTCGCCGGGGAGCTGTTTTTT
j_call: TRBJ2-2
clone_size: large
v_call: TRBV6-5
d_call: TRBD2

cdr3_aa: CAWSGQGGGFAGYTF
cdr3_nt: TGTGCCTGGAGTGGACAGGGCGGGGGTTTTGCTGGCTACACCTTC
j_call: TRBJ1-2
clone_size: -
v_call: TRBV30
d_call: TRBD1

cdr3_aa: CASSSRLNTEAFF
cdr3_nt: TGTGCCAGCAGCTCGAGGTTGAACACTGAAGCTTTCTTT
j_call: TRBJ1-1
clone_size: -
v_call: TRBV6-1
d_call: -

cdr3_aa: CASSRTASNQPQHF
cdr3_nt: TGTGCCAGCAGTCGGACAGCTAGCAATCAGCCCCAGCATTTT
j_call: TRBJ1-5
clone_size: few
v_call: TRBV2
d_call: -

cdr3_aa: CASSHTRGSTSTDTQYF
cdr3_nt: TGTGCCAGCAGCCATACCAGGGGCAGCACTAGCACAGATACGCAGTATTTT
j_call: TRBJ2-3
clone_size: once
v_call: TRBV4-2
d_call: -

cdr3_aa: CASSGQGEGAFF
cdr3_nt: TGTGCCAGCTCCGGACAGGGAGAAGGGGCTTTCTTT
j_call: TRBJ1-1
clone_size: few
v_call: TRBV18
d_call: TRBD1